The sequence of this T cell receptor (beta chain) was determined in a study of blood T cells in healthy people across ages. V lost 2 bases to trimming and J lost 8 bases, with 16 bases between them. Germline CDR1 is SGHRS and CDR2 is YFSETQ. The CDR3 is 15 residues long. This clonotype has more than one count but fewer than ten. Antigen specificity is unknown. PCR was performed a second time for about 7 to 12 cycles using a sample-barcoded 5' primer and a J-beta primer mix. All cDNA molecules were each tagged by a template-switch adaptor with 12 random nucleotides. Each of the samples gave a minimum of 2.5 million paired-end reads that contained CDR3. TCRdb re-derived calls from the 5' RACE reads in MiXCR, one entry per CDR3 protein. This table holds about 1,400,000 distinct CDR3 sequences, roughly 45% found once. Study-wide points: Among long-lived donors, naive CD4+ cells were more numerous and diversity higher than in aged donors.

This rearrangement joins TRBV5-1 to TRBJ1-4; tentatively, D is TRBD1 (5 bases). The receptor's source is a woman aged 18-29 years in good health. Material: blood. CDR3 residues: CASSFGRPGREKLFF. The CDR3 bases are TGCGCCAGCAGCTTCGGACGCCCGGGGCGGGAAAAACTGTTTTTT. Using reference TRBV5-1 and TRBJ1-4 for the parts outside the CDR3, the full variable domain is KAGVTQTPRYLIKTRGQQVTLSCSPISGHRSVSWYQQTPGQGLQFLFEYFSETQRNKGNFPGRFSGRQFSNSRSEMNVSTLELGDSALYLCASSFGRPGREKLFFGSGTQLSVL.